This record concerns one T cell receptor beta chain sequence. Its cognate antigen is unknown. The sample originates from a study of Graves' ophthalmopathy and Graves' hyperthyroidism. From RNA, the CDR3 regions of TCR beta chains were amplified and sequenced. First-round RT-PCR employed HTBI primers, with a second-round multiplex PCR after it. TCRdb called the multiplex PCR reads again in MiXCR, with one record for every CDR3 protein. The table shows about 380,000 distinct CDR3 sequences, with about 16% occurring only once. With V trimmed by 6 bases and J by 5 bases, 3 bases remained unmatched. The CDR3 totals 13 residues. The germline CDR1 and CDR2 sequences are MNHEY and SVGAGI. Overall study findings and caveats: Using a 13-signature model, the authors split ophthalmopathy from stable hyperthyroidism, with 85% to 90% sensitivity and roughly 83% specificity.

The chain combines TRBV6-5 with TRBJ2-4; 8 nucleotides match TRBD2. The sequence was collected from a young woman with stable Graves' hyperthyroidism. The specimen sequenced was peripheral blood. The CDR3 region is CASSPGGENIQYF. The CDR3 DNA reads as TGTGCCAGCAGCCCGGGGGGGGAAAACATTCAGTACTTC.